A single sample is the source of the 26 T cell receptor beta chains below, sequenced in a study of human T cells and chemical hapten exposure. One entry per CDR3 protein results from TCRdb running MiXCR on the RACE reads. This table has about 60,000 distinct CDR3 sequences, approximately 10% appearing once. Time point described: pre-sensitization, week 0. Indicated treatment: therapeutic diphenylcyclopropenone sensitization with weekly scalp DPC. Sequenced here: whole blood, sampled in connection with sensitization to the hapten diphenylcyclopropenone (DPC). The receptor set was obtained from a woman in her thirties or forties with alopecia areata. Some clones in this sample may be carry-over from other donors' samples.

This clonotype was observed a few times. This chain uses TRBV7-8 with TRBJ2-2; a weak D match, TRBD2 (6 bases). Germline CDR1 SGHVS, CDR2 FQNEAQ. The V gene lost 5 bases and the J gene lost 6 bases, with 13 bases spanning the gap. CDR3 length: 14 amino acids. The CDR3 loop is CASSPAGRPGELFF. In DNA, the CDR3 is TGTGCCAGCAGCCCCGCGGGGCGCCCCGGGGAGCTGTTTTTT. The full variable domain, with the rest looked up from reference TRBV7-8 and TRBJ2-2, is GAGVSQSPRYKVAKRGQDVALRCDPISGHVSLFWYQQALGQGPEFLTYFQNEAQLDKSGLPSDRFFAERPEGSVSTLKIQRTQQEDSAVYLCASSPAGRPGELFFGEGSRLTVL.

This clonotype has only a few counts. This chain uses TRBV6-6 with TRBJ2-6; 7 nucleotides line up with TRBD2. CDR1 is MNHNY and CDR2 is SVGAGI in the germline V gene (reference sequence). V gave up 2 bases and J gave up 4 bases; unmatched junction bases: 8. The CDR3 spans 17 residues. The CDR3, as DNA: TGTGCCAGCAGTTACCCCTTAGGGAGGGCCGGGGCCAACGTCCTGACTTTC. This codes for CASSYPLGRAGANVLTF.

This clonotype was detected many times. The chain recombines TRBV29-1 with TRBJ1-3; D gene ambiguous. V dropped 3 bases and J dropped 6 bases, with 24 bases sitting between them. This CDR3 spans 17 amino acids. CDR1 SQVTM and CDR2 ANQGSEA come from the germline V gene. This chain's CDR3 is CSVEVGYGRSLENTIYF. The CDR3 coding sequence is TGCAGCGTTGAGGTGGGATACGGTCGGTCCCTGGAAAACACCATATATTTT.

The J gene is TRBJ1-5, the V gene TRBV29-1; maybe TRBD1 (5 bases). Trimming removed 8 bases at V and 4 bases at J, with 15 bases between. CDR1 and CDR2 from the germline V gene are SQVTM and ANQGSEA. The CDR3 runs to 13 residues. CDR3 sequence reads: CSIGAAQNQPQHF. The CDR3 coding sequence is TGCAGCATTGGGGCAGCTCAGAATCAGCCCCAGCATTTT. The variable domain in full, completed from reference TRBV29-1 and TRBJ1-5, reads SAVISQKPSRDICQRGTSLTIQCQVDSQVTMMFWYRQQPGQSLTLIATANQGSEATYESGFVIDKFPISRPNLTFSTLTVSNMSPEDSSIYLCSIGAAQNQPQHFGDGTRLSIL.

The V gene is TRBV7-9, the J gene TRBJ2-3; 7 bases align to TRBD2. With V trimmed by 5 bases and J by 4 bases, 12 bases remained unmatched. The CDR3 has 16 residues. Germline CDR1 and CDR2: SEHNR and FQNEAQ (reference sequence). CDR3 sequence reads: CASSAQLASGSDTQYF. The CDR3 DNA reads TGTGCCAGCAGCGCGCAACTAGCGAGCGGCTCAGATACGCAGTATTTT.

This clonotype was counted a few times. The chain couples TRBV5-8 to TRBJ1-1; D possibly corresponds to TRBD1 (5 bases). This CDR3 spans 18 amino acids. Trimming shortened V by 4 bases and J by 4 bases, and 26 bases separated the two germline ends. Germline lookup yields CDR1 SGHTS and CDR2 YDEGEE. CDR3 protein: CASSHGVRRGVRGTEAFF. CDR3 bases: TGTGCCAGCAGCCACGGGGTTCGAAGGGGTGTTCGAGGCACTGAAGCTTTCTTT.

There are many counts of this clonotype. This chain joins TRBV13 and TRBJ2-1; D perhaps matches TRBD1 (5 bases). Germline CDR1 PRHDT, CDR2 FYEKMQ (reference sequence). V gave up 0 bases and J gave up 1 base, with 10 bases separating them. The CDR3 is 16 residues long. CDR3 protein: CASSLGRQGSYNEQFF. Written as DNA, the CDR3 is TGTGCCAGCAGCTTAGGTAGGCAGGGTTCCTACAATGAGCAGTTCTTC. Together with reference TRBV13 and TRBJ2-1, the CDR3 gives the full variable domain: AAGVIQSPRHLIKEKRETATLKCYPIPRHDTVYWYQQGPGQDPQFLISFYEKMQSDKGSIPDRFSAQQFSDYHSELNMSSLELGDSALYFCASSLGRQGSYNEQFFGPGTRLTVL.

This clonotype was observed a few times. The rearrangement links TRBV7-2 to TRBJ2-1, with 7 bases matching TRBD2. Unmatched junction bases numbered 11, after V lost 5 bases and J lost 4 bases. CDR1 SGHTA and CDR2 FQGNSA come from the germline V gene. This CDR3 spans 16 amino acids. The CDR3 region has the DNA TGTGCCAGCAGCCCCCCCGGCACTAGCGCATACAATGAGCAGTTCTTC. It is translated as CASSPPGTSAYNEQFF.

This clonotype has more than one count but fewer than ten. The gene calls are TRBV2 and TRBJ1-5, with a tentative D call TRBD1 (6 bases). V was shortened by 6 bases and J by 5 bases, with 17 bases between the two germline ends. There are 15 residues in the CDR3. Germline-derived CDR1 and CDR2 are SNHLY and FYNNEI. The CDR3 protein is CASSRGQSYDQPQHF. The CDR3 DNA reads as TGTGCCAGCAGCCGCGGACAGTCATATGATCAGCCCCAGCATTTT.

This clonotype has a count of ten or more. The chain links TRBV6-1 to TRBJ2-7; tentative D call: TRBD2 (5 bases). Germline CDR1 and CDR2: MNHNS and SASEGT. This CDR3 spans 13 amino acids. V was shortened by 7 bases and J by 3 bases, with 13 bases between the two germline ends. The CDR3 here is CASNRAEFYEQYF. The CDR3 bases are TGTGCCAGCAACAGAGCGGAGTTCTACGAGCAGTACTTC.

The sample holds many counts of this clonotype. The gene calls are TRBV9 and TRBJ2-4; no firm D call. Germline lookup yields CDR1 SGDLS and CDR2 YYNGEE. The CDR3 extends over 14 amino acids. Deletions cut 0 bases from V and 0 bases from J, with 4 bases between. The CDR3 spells CASSVGGAKNIQYF. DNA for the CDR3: TGTGCCAGCAGCGTAGGTGGAGCCAAAAACATTCAGTACTTC.

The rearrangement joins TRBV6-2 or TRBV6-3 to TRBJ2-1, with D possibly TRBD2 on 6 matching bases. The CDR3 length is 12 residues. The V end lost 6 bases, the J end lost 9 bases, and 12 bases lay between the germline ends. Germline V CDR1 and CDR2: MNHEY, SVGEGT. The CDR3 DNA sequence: TGTGCCAGCAGACCGGGACTTAGTGAGCAGTTCTTC. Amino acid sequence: CASRPGLSEQFF.

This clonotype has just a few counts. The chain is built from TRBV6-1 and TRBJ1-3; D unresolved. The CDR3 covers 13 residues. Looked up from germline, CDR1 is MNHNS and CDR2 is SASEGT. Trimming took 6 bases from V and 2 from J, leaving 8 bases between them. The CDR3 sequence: CASRGPPGNTIYF. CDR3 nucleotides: TGTGCCAGCAGGGGTCCGCCTGGAAACACCATATATTTT.

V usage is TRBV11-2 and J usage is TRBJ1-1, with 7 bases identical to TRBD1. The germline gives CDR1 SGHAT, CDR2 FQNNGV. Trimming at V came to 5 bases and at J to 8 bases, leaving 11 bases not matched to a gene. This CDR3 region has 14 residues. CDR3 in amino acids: CASSLSTRQGEAFF. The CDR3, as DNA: TGTGCCAGCAGCCTAAGCACAAGACAGGGAGAAGCTTTCTTT.

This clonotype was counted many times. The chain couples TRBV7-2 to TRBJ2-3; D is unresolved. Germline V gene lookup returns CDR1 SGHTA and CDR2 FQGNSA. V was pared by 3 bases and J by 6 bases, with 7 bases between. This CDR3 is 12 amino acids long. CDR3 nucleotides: TGTGCCAGCAGCTTGGTTGGGGATACGCAGTATTTT. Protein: CASSLVGDTQYF.

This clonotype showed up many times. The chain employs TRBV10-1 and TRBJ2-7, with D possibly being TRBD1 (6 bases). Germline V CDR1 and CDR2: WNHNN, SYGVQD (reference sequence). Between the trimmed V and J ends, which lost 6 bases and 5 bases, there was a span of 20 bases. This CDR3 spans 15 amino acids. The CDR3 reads CASSPPAGDEDEQYF. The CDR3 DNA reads TGCGCCAGCAGCCCCCCCGCAGGGGATGAAGACGAGCAGTACTTC.

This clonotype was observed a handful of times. CDR3 coding DNA: TGTGCCAGCACCAAACATGAGCAGGGGGCAGCTGAAGCTTTCTTT. It codes for CASTKHEQGAAEAFF. The chain uses TRBV6-2 or TRBV6-3 and TRBJ1-1; 8 positions agree with TRBD1. Germline-derived CDR1 and CDR2 are MNHEY and SVGEGT. CDR3 size: 15 residues. Germline trimming cut 7 bases from V and 6 bases from J; bases unmatched to any gene: 13.

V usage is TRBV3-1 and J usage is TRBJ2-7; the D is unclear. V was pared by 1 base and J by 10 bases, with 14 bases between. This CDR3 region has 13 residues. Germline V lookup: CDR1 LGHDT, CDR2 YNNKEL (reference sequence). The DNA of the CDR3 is TGTGCCAGCAGCCAAGCCACGACACCGGGTCAGTACTTC. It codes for CASSQATTPGQYF.

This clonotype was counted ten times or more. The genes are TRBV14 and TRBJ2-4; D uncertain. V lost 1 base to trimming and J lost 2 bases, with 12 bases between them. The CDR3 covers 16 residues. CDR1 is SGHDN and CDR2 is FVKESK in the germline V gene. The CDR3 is CASSQAETLTKNIQYF. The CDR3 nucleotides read TGTGCCAGCAGCCAAGCGGAGACTCTAACCAAAAACATTCAGTACTTC.

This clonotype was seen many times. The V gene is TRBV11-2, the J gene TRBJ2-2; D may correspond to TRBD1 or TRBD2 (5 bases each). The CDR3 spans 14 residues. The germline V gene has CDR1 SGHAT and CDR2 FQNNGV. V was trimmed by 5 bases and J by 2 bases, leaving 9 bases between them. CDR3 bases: TGTGCCAGCAGCCCGGGACCAAACACCGGGGAGCTGTTTTTT. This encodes CASSPGPNTGELFF.

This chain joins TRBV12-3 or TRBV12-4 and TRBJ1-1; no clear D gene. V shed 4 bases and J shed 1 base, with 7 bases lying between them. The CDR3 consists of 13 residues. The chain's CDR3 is CASSSPWNTEAFF. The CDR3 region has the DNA TGTGCCAGCAGTTCACCCTGGAACACTGAAGCTTTCTTT.

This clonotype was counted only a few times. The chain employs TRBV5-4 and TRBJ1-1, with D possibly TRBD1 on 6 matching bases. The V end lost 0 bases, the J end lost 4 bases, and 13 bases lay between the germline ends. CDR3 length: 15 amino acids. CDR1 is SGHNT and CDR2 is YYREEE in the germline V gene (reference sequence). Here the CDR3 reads CASSLVRGAGTEAFF. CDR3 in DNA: TGTGCCAGCAGCTTGGTTCGGGGGGCTGGCACTGAAGCTTTCTTT.

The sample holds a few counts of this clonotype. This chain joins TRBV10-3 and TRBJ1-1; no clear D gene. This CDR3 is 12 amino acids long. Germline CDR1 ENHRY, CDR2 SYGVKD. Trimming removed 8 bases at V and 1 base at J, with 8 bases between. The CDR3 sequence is CAIEDGNTEAFF. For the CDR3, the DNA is TGTGCCATCGAGGACGGGAACACTGAAGCTTTCTTT.

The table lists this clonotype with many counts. CDR3 protein: CASSFGTGELFF. DNA of the CDR3: TGCGCCAGCAGCTTCGGCACCGGGGAGCTGTTTTTT. The chain recombines TRBV5-1 with TRBJ2-2; D remains unclear. The V gene lost 2 bases and the J gene lost 4 bases, with 3 bases spanning the gap. CDR1 and CDR2 from the germline V gene are SGHRS and YFSETQ. CDR3 length equals 12 residues. Based on the CDR3 plus reference TRBV5-1 and TRBJ2-2, the full variable domain is KAGVTQTPRYLIKTRGQQVTLSCSPISGHRSVSWYQQTPGQGLQFLFEYFSETQRNKGNFPGRFSGRQFSNSRSEMNVSTLELGDSALYLCASSFGTGELFFGEGSRLTVL.

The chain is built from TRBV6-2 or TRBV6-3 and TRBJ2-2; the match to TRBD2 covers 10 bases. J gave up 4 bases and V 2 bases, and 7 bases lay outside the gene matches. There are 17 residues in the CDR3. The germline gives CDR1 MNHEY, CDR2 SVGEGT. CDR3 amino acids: CASSYPKRGGPTGELFF. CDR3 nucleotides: TGTGCCAGCAGTTACCCAAAGCGGGGGGGCCCCACCGGGGAGCTGTTTTTT.

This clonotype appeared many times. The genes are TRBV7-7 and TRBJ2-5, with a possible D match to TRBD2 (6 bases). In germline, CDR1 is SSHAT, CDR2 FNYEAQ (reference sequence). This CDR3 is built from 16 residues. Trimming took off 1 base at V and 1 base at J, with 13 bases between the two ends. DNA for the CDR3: TGTGCCAGCAGCTTAGGCGGGGCAGGGACCCAAGAGACCCAGTACTTC. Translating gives CASSLGGAGTQETQYF. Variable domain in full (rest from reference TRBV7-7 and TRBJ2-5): GAGVSQSPRYKVTKRGQDVTLRCDPISSHATLYWYQQALGQGPEFLTYFNYEAQPDKSGLPSDRFSAERPEGSISTLTIQRTEQRDSAMYRCASSLGGAGTQETQYFGPGTRLLVL.